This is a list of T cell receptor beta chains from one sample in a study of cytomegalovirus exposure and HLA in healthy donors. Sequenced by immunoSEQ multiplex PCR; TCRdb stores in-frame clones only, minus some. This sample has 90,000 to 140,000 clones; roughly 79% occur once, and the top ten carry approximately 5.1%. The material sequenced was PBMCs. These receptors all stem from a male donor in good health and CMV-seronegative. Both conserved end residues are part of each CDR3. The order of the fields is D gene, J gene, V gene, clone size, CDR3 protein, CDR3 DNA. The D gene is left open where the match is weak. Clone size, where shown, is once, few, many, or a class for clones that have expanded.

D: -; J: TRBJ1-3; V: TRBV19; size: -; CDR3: CASSIPPGGNTIYF; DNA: TGTGCCAGTAGTATCCCCCCAGGGGGAAACACCATATATTTT
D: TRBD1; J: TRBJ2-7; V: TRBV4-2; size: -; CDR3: CASSQDHRGQEQYF; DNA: TGTGCCAGCAGCCAAGATCACAGGGGGCAAGAGCAGTACTTC
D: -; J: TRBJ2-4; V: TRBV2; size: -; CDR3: CASSEAERSPYF; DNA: TGTGCCAGCAGTGAAGCTGAGAGGTCACCGTACTTC
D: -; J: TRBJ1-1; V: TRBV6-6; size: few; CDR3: CASLFLDRNTEAFF; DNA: TGTGCCAGCCTCTTTTTGGACAGGAACACTGAAGCTTTCTTT
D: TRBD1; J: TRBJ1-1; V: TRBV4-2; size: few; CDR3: CASSQEGDSMNTEAFF; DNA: TGTGCCAGCAGCCAAGAGGGGGACAGCATGAACACTGAAGCTTTCTTT
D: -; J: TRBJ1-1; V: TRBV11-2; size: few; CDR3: CASSLEVREAPVNTEAFF; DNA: TGTGCCAGCAGCTTAGAGGTCAGGGAGGCCCCGGTTAACACTGAAGCTTTCTTT
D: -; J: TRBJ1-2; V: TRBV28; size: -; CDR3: CASSLVDGGYGYTF; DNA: TGTGCCAGCAGTTTAGTGGACGGGGGCTATGGCTACACCTTC
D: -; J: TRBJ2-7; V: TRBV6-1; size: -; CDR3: CASSGLSSYEQYF; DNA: TGTGCCAGCAGTGGACTATCCTCATACGAGCAGTACTTC
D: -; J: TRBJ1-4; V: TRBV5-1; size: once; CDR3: CASGLISGEKLFF; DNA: TGCGCCAGCGGGCTAATAAGTGGAGAAAAACTGTTTTTT
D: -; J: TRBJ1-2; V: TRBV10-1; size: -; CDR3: CARGYGYTF; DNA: TGCGCCCGGGGGTATGGCTACACCTTC
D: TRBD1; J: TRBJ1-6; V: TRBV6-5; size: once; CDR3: CASSFRGRNSPLHF; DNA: TGTGCCAGCAGTTTCAGGGGGCGGAATTCACCCCTCCACTTT
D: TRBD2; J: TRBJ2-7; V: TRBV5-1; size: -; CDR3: CASSSSAGLVSIEQYF; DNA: TGCGCCAGCAGCTCAAGTGCGGGACTAGTCTCTATCGAGCAGTACTTC
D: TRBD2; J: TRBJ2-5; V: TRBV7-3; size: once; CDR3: CASSKIAGGPETQYF; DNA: TGTGCCAGCAGCAAGATAGCGGGAGGGCCTGAGACCCAGTACTTC
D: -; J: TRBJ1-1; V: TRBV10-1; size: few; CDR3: CASSETRGGGIPNTEAFF; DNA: TGCGCCAGCAGTGAAACGAGAGGGGGAGGGATCCCGAACACTGAAGCTTTCTTT
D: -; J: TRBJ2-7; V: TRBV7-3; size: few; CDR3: CASSLPVGGRSSYEQYF; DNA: TGTGCCAGCAGCCTACCCGTAGGAGGGCGTAGCTCCTACGAGCAGTACTTC
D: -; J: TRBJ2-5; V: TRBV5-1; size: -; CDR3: CASSLGRPQETQYF; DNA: TGCGCCAGCAGCTTGGGGCGGCCTCAAGAGACCCAGTACTTC
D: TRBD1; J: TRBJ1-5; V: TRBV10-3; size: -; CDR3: CAISGTENQPQHF; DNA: TGTGCCATCAGCGGGACAGAAAATCAGCCCCAGCATTTT
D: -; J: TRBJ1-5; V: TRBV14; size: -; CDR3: CASSQGFGMPQHF; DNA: TGTGCCAGCAGCCAAGGCTTCGGTATGCCCCAGCATTTT
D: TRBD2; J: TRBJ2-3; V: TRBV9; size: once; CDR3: CASSVDGLAGRLVDTQYF; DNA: TGTGCCAGCAGCGTAGACGGGTTAGCGGGTAGATTGGTAGATACGCAGTATTTT
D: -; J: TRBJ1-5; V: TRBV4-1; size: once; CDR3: CASSQVAGQPQHF; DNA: TGCGCCAGCAGCCAAGTTGCGGGTCAGCCCCAGCATTTT
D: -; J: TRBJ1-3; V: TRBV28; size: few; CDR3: CASSFPGGNSGNTIYF; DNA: TGTGCCAGCAGTTTCCCGGGGGGAAACTCTGGAAACACCATATATTTT
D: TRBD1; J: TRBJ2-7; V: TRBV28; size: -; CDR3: CASSFGQGISYEQYF; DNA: TGTGCCAGCAGTTTCGGACAGGGGATTTCCTACGAGCAGTACTTC
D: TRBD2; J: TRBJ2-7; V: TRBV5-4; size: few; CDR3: CASGLAGGTYEQYF; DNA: TGTGCCAGCGGACTAGCGGGAGGGACCTACGAGCAGTACTTC
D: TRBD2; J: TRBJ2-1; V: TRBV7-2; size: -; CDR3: CASSHDGTSGRRLQQFF; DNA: TGTGCCAGCAGCCACGACGGGACTAGCGGGAGGCGCCTACAGCAGTTCTTC